Each of the 25 T cell receptor beta chains below was sequenced from the same sample in a study of cytomegalovirus exposure and HLA in healthy donors. With 60 Vbeta and 13 Jbeta primers, the PCR was carried out. Profiling relied on immunoSEQ multiplex PCR, and the TCRdb table lists in-frame clones only, not all of them. Of more than 100,000 clones listed, approximately 80% are singletons. Sequenced sample: PBMCs. The receptors here all came from a female donor in good health and CMV-seropositive.

The V gene is TRBV5-4, the J gene TRBJ2-7, with 9 nucleotides matching TRBD1. Germline V gene sequence: CDR1 SGHNT, CDR2 YYREEE (reference sequence). The CDR3 runs 17 residues. V lost 0 bases, J lost 7 bases, and 14 bases stayed unmatched. The CDR3 spells CASSLAGTGLSRGEQYF. As DNA, the CDR3 is TGTGCCAGCAGCTTGGCGGGGACAGGGCTCTCGAGGGGAGAGCAGTACTTC.

V gene TRBV5-1 combines with J gene TRBJ1-1; a possible D gene is TRBD1 (5 bases). Per the germline V gene, CDR1 is SGHRS and CDR2 is YFSETQ. Trimming took 0 bases from V and 1 from J, leaving 7 bases between them. CDR3 length equals 14 residues. In DNA, the CDR3 is TGCGCCAGCAGCTTGGCAGGGTCGAACACTGAAGCTTTCTTT. It translates to CASSLAGSNTEAFF.

V gene TRBV6-6 combines with J gene TRBJ2-7; no clear D gene. The CDR3 totals 12 residues. The V end was cut by 6 bases, the J end by 3 bases, with 9 bases between. Germline V lookup: CDR1 MNHNY, CDR2 SVGAGI (reference sequence). This chain's CDR3 is CASSPGSYEQYF. CDR3 sequence (DNA): TGTGCCAGCAGCCCCGGTAGCTACGAGCAGTACTTC.

J is TRBJ2-1 and V is TRBV29-1; tentatively, D is TRBD2 (5 bases). Germline V gene lookup returns CDR1 SQVTM and CDR2 ANQGSEA. Trimming shortened V by 3 bases and J by 0 bases, and 6 bases separated the two germline ends. This CDR3 has 13 amino acids. The CDR3 region has the DNA TGCAGCGTTGATCGGGACTCCTACAATGAGCAGTTCTTC. It is translated as CSVDRDSYNEQFF.

This chain connects TRBV30 to TRBJ2-5; 7 positions match TRBD1. The CDR3 is made up of 13 amino acids. V lost 1 base and J lost 4; bases outside the gene matches: 3. Germline CDR1 is GTSNPN and CDR2 is SVGIG (reference sequence). This CDR3 is CAWSANRGETQYF. The CDR3 nucleotides read TGTGCCTGGAGTGCAAACAGGGGAGAGACCCAGTACTTC.

A remark on this clone: The junction departs from the called germline gene at one end, perhaps through a read error. The rearrangement uses TRBV4-1 and TRBJ2-6, with TRBD2 matching 7 bases. This CDR3 is 18 amino acids long. Germline lookup yields CDR1 MGHRA and CDR2 YSYEKL. CDR3 sequence reads: CASSQAEGLWSGANVPTF. CDR3 coding DNA: TGCGCCAGCAGCCAAGCGGAGGGACTATGGTCTGGGGCCAACGTCCCGACTTTC.

The V call is TRBV2, the J call TRBJ2-5; 8 bases are a match to TRBD1. Germline CDR1 is SNHLY and CDR2 is FYNNEI. CDR3 length: 16 residues. V lost 1 base to trimming and J lost 5 bases; unmatched junction nucleotides: 9. The CDR3 loop reads CASSEGWTGRHETQYF. The CDR3 DNA reads TGTGCCAGCAGTGAAGGATGGACAGGGCGTCACGAGACCCAGTACTTC.

The table lists this clone with a count of one. The CDR3, as DNA: TGCGCCAGCAGCTCCGGGACCCCGACCGGGACAGGGGTCCTGAAGGGCTACACCTTC. It yields the protein CASSSGTPTGTGVLKGYTF. The chain recombines TRBV5-1 with TRBJ1-2; 10 bases are a match to TRBD1. CDR3 length: 19 amino acids. Germline assignment: CDR1 SGHRS and CDR2 YFSETQ. J was trimmed by 8 bases and V by 3 bases; bases with no gene match: 22.

The CDR3, as DNA: TGCAGCGTTGGACAGGGACCGAACACTGAAGCTTTCTTT. Translating gives CSVGQGPNTEAFF. The rearrangement joins TRBV29-1 to TRBJ1-1; 7 positions match TRBD1. Germline CDR1 and CDR2: SQVTM and ANQGSEA. The J segment lost 1 base and the V segment lost 4 bases, leaving 3 bases of the junction unmatched. CDR3 size: 13 residues.

This rearrangement joins TRBV19 to TRBJ2-5; TRBD1 might be the D (6 bases). The V end lost 6 bases, the J end lost 2 bases, and 7 bases lay between the germline ends. The germline V gene encodes CDR1 LNHDA and CDR2 SQIVND (reference sequence). The CDR3 has 12 residues. CDR3: CASRGAQETQYF. As DNA, the CDR3 is TGTGCCAGTAGGGGGGCTCAAGAGACCCAGTACTTC.

This clone was seen a handful of times. This chain links TRBV5-6 with TRBJ2-3; D is ambiguous. The CDR3 is made up of 15 amino acids. From germline, CDR1 is SGHDT and CDR2 YYEEEE. Trimming left V 0 bases short and J 0 bases short, with 8 bases between. As DNA, the CDR3 is TGTGCCAGCAGCTTGGTTCGGTCTAGCACAGATACGCAGTATTTT. Protein product: CASSLVRSSTDTQYF.

The chain has TRBV7-8 and TRBJ2-2; 7 bases line up with TRBD1. CDR3 length: 16 residues. J lost 1 base, V lost 2 bases, and 4 bases had no gene match. Germline CDR1 and CDR2: SGHVS and FQNEAQ. DNA of the CDR3: TGTGCCAGCAGCTTAAAGGGGACAGTGAACACCGGGGAGCTGTTTTTT. Residues: CASSLKGTVNTGELFF.

In regard to this clone: One end of the junction fails to match germline, which may point to a read error. V gene TRBV6-1 combines with J gene TRBJ1-3; no firm D call. This CDR3 spans 12 amino acids. Germline V gene lookup returns CDR1 MNHNS and CDR2 SASEGT. The chain's CDR3 is CASNEWGDTIYF. CDR3 nucleotides: TGTGCCAGCAATGAATGGGGAGACACCATATATTTT.

This rearrangement joins TRBV7-9 to TRBJ1-1; no reliable D call. Germline V CDR1 and CDR2: SEHNR, FQNEAQ (reference sequence). The CDR3 consists of 12 residues. The V gene lost 5 bases and the J gene lost 5 bases, with 9 bases spanning the gap. CDR3 sequence reads: CASSLSPTEAFF. CDR3 DNA sequence: TGTGCCAGCAGCCTTAGTCCAACTGAAGCTTTCTTT.

A few counts support this clone. The rearrangement uses TRBV19 and TRBJ2-7; 10 bases map to TRBD1. Unmatched junction bases numbered 5, after V lost 7 bases and J lost 2 bases. Germline V CDR1 and CDR2: LNHDA, SQIVND (reference sequence). The CDR3 is 14 amino acids. The CDR3 coding sequence is TGTGCCAGTAACAATGGACAGGGGGCCTACGAGCAGTACTTC. Translation: CASNNGQGAYEQYF.

The chain has TRBV5-6 and TRBJ2-7, with 9 bases lining up with TRBD1. Trimming removed 1 base from V and 6 bases from J; junction bases left unmatched: 5. This CDR3 has 14 amino acids. CDR1 and CDR2 from the germline V gene are SGHDT and YYEEEE. The CDR3 sequence is CASSLLTGGSEQYF. The CDR3 bases are TGTGCCAGCAGCTTGCTAACAGGGGGCTCCGAGCAGTACTTC. Full variable domain (rest looked up from reference TRBV5-6 and TRBJ2-7): DAGVTQSPTHLIKTRGQQVTLRCSPKSGHDTVSWYQQALGQGPQFIFQYYEEEERQRGNFPDRFSGHQFPNYSSELNVNALLLGDSALYLCASSLLTGGSEQYFGPGTRLTVT.

The CDR3 loop reads CASSTNRGSNQPQHF. CDR3 sequence (DNA): TGTGCCAGCAGCACAAACAGGGGTAGCAATCAGCCCCAGCATTTT. The chain couples TRBV2 to TRBJ1-5, with 7 positions matching TRBD1. The CDR3 loop spans 15 amino acids. In germline, CDR1 is SNHLY, CDR2 FYNNEI. The V and J ends lost 6 bases and 0 bases, in that order; junction bases with no gene match: 5.

The V gene is TRBV9, the J gene TRBJ2-7; 7 nucleotides align to TRBD2. CDR1 and CDR2 (germline): SGDLS, YYNGEE. The junction had 13 bases not matched to a gene; V was cut back by 0 bases and J by 7 bases. The CDR3 totals 16 residues. The CDR3 loop is CASSVALLAGEGEQYF. Written as DNA, the CDR3 is TGTGCCAGCAGCGTAGCCCTACTCGCGGGAGAAGGTGAGCAGTACTTC.

The CDR3 spells CASSFSGGGAYEQYF. The CDR3 DNA follows: TGTGCCAGCAGTTTTTCGGGGGGGGGAGCCTACGAGCAGTACTTC. This chain uses TRBV27 with TRBJ2-7; 8 bases map to TRBD2. Trimming took 3 bases from V and 2 from J; bases not matched to a gene: 6. Germline CDR1 MNHEY, CDR2 SMNVEV (reference sequence). This CDR3 has 15 residues.

The V gene is TRBV29-1, the J gene TRBJ2-7, with 9 bases lining up with TRBD1. The V gene's germline CDR1 is SQVTM and CDR2 ANQGSEA. With V trimmed by 3 bases and J by 5 bases, 11 bases remained unmatched. This CDR3 region has 15 residues. The CDR3 protein is CSVDAGGTGWNEQYF. The CDR3 DNA sequence: TGCAGCGTTGATGCAGGAGGGACAGGGTGGAACGAGCAGTACTTC.

This chain's CDR3 is CASSLQGERVEQYF. CDR3 DNA sequence: TGCGCCAGCAGCTTACAGGGTGAACGAGTCGAGCAGTACTTC. The chain combines TRBV5-1 with TRBJ2-7; a possible D gene is TRBD1 (6 bases). Trimming removed 2 bases at V and 6 bases at J, with 15 bases between. The germline V gene has CDR1 SGHRS and CDR2 YFSETQ. This CDR3 spans 14 amino acids.

This chain uses TRBV6-4 with TRBJ2-1; weak D call: TRBD2 (5 bases). Germline CDR1 reads MRHNA; CDR2 reads SNTAGT. The CDR3 is 17 residues long. Trimming took off 0 bases at V and 0 bases at J, with 12 bases between the two ends. CDR3 loop: CASSDSLRRSSYNEQFF. CDR3 coding DNA: TGTGCCAGCAGTGACTCTCTACGGAGGAGCTCCTACAATGAGCAGTTCTTC.

V usage is TRBV2 and J usage is TRBJ2-7; TRBD2 is a possible D gene (5 bases). This CDR3 has 14 amino acids. Germline assignment: CDR1 SNHLY and CDR2 FYNNEI. The V end was cut by 8 bases, the J end by 2 bases, with 16 bases between. CDR3 nucleotide sequence: TGTGCCAGCCGAGGGCTAGCCCAAGCCTACGAGCAGTACTTC. Its protein product is CASRGLAQAYEQYF.

The rearrangement links TRBV28 to TRBJ1-2; tentative D call: TRBD1 (6 bases). V was trimmed by 3 bases and J by 5 bases, leaving 13 bases between them. This CDR3 is 14 amino acids long. Germline lookup yields CDR1 MDHEN and CDR2 SYDVKM. The CDR3 here is CASSFEGDKYGYTF. DNA for the CDR3: TGTGCCAGCAGTTTTGAGGGGGATAAGTATGGCTACACCTTC.

In its sample, this clone was seen a few times. J is TRBJ2-4 and V is TRBV9; a weak D match, TRBD1 (5 bases). The germline V gene encodes CDR1 SGDLS and CDR2 YYNGEE. The V gene lost 2 bases and the J gene lost 7 bases, with 13 bases spanning the gap. This CDR3 has 14 amino acids. The CDR3 sequence is CASSVQGKGNIQYF. Here the CDR3 DNA reads TGTGCCAGCAGCGTTCAGGGAAAAGGTAACATTCAGTACTTC.